What follows are 28 T cell receptor beta chains derived from one specimen sequenced in a study of vaccination and CD4 T cells after COVID-19. The treatment was: approximately 9-day PBMC culture with coronavirus spike peptide pools or control peptides (ViraFEST assay). With the Oncomine TCR Beta short-read assay, DNA from cultured CD4+ T cells was sequenced. TCRdb reprocessed the PCR reads via MiXCR and lists one record per CDR3 protein. The sample includes about 16,000 distinct CDR3 sequences, roughly half of them seen just once. No antigen has been assigned to these receptors. The sample here was CD4+ T cells from blood, cultured in vitro, taken before SARS-CoV-2 vaccination. These receptors all come from a human donor who had recovered from COVID-19.

This clonotype was seen a single time. This CDR3 reads CAWTGVGYGYTF. CDR3 DNA sequence: TGTGCCTGGACGGGGGTGGGCTATGGCTACACCTTC. V usage is TRBV30 and J usage is TRBJ1-2; TRBD1 might be the D (5 bases). Germline CDR1 and CDR2: GTSNPN and SVGIG (reference sequence). V was pared by 4 bases and J by 4 bases, with 10 bases between. The CDR3 extends over 12 amino acids.

V and J are TRBV6-1 and TRBJ1-5, with 9 positions matching TRBD1. This CDR3 region has 19 residues. Germline lookup yields CDR1 MNHNS and CDR2 SASEGT. With V trimmed by 6 bases and J by 1 base, 16 bases remained unmatched. The CDR3 region is CASRYGTGSSQVSNQPQHF. The CDR3 region has the DNA TGTGCCAGCAGGTATGGGACAGGGTCATCCCAAGTGAGCAATCAGCCCCAGCATTTT.

V gene TRBV19 combines with J gene TRBJ1-2, with 10 bases that match TRBD1. With V trimmed by 6 bases and J by 4 bases, 5 bases remained unmatched. The CDR3 length is 14 residues. CDR1 is LNHDA, CDR2 SQIVND, per germline (reference sequence). In DNA form, the CDR3 reads TGTGCCAGTAGCACCGGGACAGGGGTCTATGGCTACACCTTC. Amino acids: CASSTGTGVYGYTF. Drawing the rest from reference TRBV19 and TRBJ1-2, the complete variable domain is DGGITQSPKYLFRKEGQNVTLSCEQNLNHDAMYWYRQDPGQGLRLIYYSQIVNDFQKGDIAEGYSVSREKKESFPLTVTSAQKNPTAFYLCASSTGTGVYGYTFGSGTRLTVV.

The chain is built from TRBV28 and TRBJ2-7; D is possibly TRBD1 (5 bases). CDR1 is MDHEN and CDR2 is SYDVKM in the germline V gene. Trimming shortened V by 11 bases and J by 3 bases, and 11 bases separated the two germline ends. This CDR3 region has 11 residues. The CDR3 DNA reads as TGTGCCTCAAGACAGAACTACGAGCAGTACTTC. Translated, it gives CASRQNYEQYF.

This clonotype was observed a few times. The chain recombines TRBV20-1 with TRBJ1-2; D call uncertain. This CDR3 region has 14 residues. Trimming took off 3 bases at V and 3 bases at J, with 14 bases between the two ends. Germline V CDR1 and CDR2: DFQATT, SNEGSKA (reference sequence). CDR3 amino acids: CSASKSEEYYGYTF. CDR3 nucleotides: TGCAGTGCTAGCAAGAGTGAAGAATACTATGGCTACACCTTC.

The chain has TRBV19 and TRBJ1-5; unclear D gene. CDR3 length: 15 residues. Trimming removed 3 bases at V and 7 bases at J, with 16 bases between. CDR1 is LNHDA and CDR2 is SQIVND in the germline V gene (reference sequence). The CDR3 DNA is TGTGCCAGTAGTATGAGTTGGCAGTTCGGACAGCCCCAGCATTTT. This gives the protein CASSMSWQFGQPQHF. Using reference TRBV19 and TRBJ1-5 for the parts outside the CDR3, the full variable domain is DGGITQSPKYLFRKEGQNVTLSCEQNLNHDAMYWYRQDPGQGLRLIYYSQIVNDFQKGDIAEGYSVSREKKESFPLTVTSAQKNPTAFYLCASSMSWQFGQPQHFGDGTRLSIL.

This clonotype was observed once. This rearrangement joins TRBV28 to TRBJ1-1; maybe TRBD1 (6 bases). The CDR3 length is 12 residues. V lost 2 bases, J lost 8 bases, and 9 bases lay in between. The V gene's germline CDR1 is MDHEN and CDR2 SYDVKM. The CDR3 sequence: CASSLQRGEAFF. The CDR3 region has the DNA TGTGCCAGCAGTTTACAGAGGGGGGAAGCTTTCTTT.

J is TRBJ1-3 and V is TRBV20-1; D gene uncertain. The CDR3 consists of 12 residues. V gave up 0 bases and J gave up 4 bases, with 4 bases separating them. Germline values: CDR1 DFQATT, CDR2 SNEGSKA (reference sequence). The CDR3 DNA sequence: TGCAGTGCTAGAGAGAACGGAAACACCATATATTTT. Protein sequence: CSARENGNTIYF.

The genes are TRBV15 and TRBJ1-2, with TRBD1 matching 12 bases. CDR1 LNHNV and CDR2 YYDKDF come from the germline V gene (reference sequence). The trim removed 1 base at V and 8 bases at J, leaving 5 bases unmatched. The CDR3 is 15 residues long. The CDR3 DNA follows: TGTGCCACCAGCAGAGGGGGACAGGGGGCGGGCGGCTACACCTTC. It yields the protein CATSRGGQGAGGYTF.

The chain has TRBV20-1 and TRBJ2-3, with D hard to call. V lost 5 bases and J lost 1, with 16 bases in between. Germline V gives CDR1 DFQATT, CDR2 SNEGSKA (reference sequence). This CDR3 has 15 amino acids. For the CDR3, the DNA is TGCAGTGCTCCGAGCCCTATAGGGCGCACAGATACGCAGTATTTT. Its protein is CSAPSPIGRTDTQYF.

The chain employs TRBV27 and TRBJ1-2; D unresolved. CDR3 length: 15 residues. V gave up 2 bases and J gave up 2 bases, with 12 bases separating them. Germline CDR1 is MNHEY and CDR2 is SMNVEV (reference sequence). DNA for the CDR3: TGTGCCAGCAGTTTAATGCCCGTAGGGAACTATGGCTACACCTTC. It translates to CASSLMPVGNYGYTF.

This chain connects TRBV7-3 to TRBJ1-1; D is uncertain. Per the germline V gene, CDR1 is SGHTA and CDR2 is FQGTGA. The CDR3 is 13 amino acids. Trimming removed 0 bases at V and 4 bases at J, with 6 bases between. The CDR3 region has the DNA TGTGCCAGCAGCTTAACCAAGTTCACTGAAGCTTTCTTT. Encoded protein: CASSLTKFTEAFF.

This clonotype was detected only a few times. The rearrangement joins TRBV7-9 to TRBJ1-2; no firm D call. Trimming pared 3 bases from V and 7 bases from J, leaving 9 bases between. The germline CDR1 and CDR2 sequences are SEHNR and FQNEAQ (reference sequence). The CDR3 has 12 amino acids. CDR3: CASSFEKSGYTF. CDR3 nucleotide sequence: TGTGCCAGCAGCTTCGAAAAGAGTGGCTACACCTTC.

This chain links TRBV12-3 or TRBV12-4 with TRBJ1-1; 7 nucleotides line up with TRBD1. The CDR3 sequence is 16 residues long. V was clipped by 4 bases and J by 10 bases; unmatched bases: 18. Here the CDR3 reads CASSSPTRTGERGAFF. The CDR3 DNA reads as TGTGCCAGCAGTTCGCCGACTCGGACAGGCGAACGAGGAGCTTTCTTT.

The chain combines TRBV19 with TRBJ1-1; 8 bases agree with TRBD1. CDR3 size: 13 residues. Germline assignment: CDR1 LNHDA and CDR2 SQIVND (reference sequence). With V trimmed by 4 bases and J by 4 bases, 2 bases remained unmatched. Here the CDR3 DNA reads TGTGCCAGTAGTACCGACAGGGGCACTGAAGCTTTCTTT. The encoded protein is CASSTDRGTEAFF.

This clonotype was counted only a few times. V gene TRBV19 combines with J gene TRBJ1-5; D not certain. The CDR3 consists of 13 residues. V lost 2 bases and J 9 bases, leaving 11 bases between the germline ends. In germline, CDR1 is LNHDA, CDR2 SQIVND (reference sequence). CDR3 region: CASSISDRMPQHF. The CDR3 region has the DNA TGTGCCAGTAGTATATCAGATAGAATGCCCCAGCATTTT.

This clonotype was counted only a few times. The rearrangement links TRBV27 to TRBJ1-6, with TRBD1 identical over 7 bases. V was pared by 5 bases and J by 8 bases, with 9 bases of the junction left unmatched. CDR1 and CDR2 (germline): MNHEY, SMNVEV (reference sequence). The CDR3 runs 15 residues. CDR3 loop: CASSLQGFLDSPLHF. In DNA, the CDR3 is TGTGCCAGCAGTCTACAGGGGTTCTTGGATTCACCCCTCCACTTT.

This clonotype was counted a single time. The rearrangement joins TRBV20-1 to TRBJ2-3, with TRBD2 matching 10 bases. There are 15 residues in the CDR3. Germline CDR1 and CDR2: DFQATT and SNEGSKA (reference sequence). V dropped 6 bases and J dropped 1; count of bases not matched to a gene: 7. CDR3 bases: TGCAGTGCCGCTACTGGACTAGCGGGCACAGATACGCAGTATTTT. Its translation: CSAATGLAGTDTQYF.

V usage is TRBV6-2 or TRBV6-3 and J usage is TRBJ2-7; D gene unclear. The ends were cut back, 3 bases at V and 4 bases at J, with 4 bases in the middle. Germline V CDR1 and CDR2: MNHEY, SVGEGT. This CDR3 comprises 11 residues. CDR3 nucleotides: TGTGCCAGCAGTTATTTGTACGAGCAGTACTTC. It translates to CASSYLYEQYF.

This clonotype was recorded a few times. The V and J genes are TRBV20-1 and TRBJ2-3; a weak D match, TRBD1 (5 bases). Germline V CDR1 and CDR2: DFQATT, SNEGSKA (reference sequence). The CDR3 loop spans 14 amino acids. Trimming took off 6 bases at V and 0 bases at J, with 13 bases between the two ends. The CDR3 coding sequence is TGCAGTGCCAGGGAAGGATCCAGCACAGATACGCAGTATTTT. This sequence encodes CSAREGSSTDTQYF.

The chain joins TRBV7-9 to TRBJ2-5; 8 bases agree with TRBD2. J gave up 4 bases and V 5 bases, and 6 bases lay outside the gene matches. The germline V gene has CDR1 SEHNR and CDR2 FQNEAQ (reference sequence). This CDR3 comprises 14 residues. The CDR3 DNA reads as TGTGCCAGCAGCCCGCTAGCGGGTGCAGAGACCCAGTACTTC. This codes for CASSPLAGAETQYF. Using reference TRBV7-9 and TRBJ2-5 for the parts outside the CDR3, the full variable domain is DTGVSQNPRHKITKRGQNVTFRCDPISEHNRLYWYRQTLGQGPEFLTYFQNEAQLEKSRLLSDRFSAERPKGSFSTLEIQRTEQGDSAMYLCASSPLAGAETQYFGPGTRLLVL.

This clonotype was found a few times. The J gene is TRBJ1-5, the V gene TRBV19; no definite D call. This CDR3 has 15 amino acids. Germline V CDR1 and CDR2: LNHDA, SQIVND (reference sequence). V was pared by 6 bases and J by 4 bases, with 16 bases between. DNA for the CDR3: TGTGCCAGTAGCCCTGACACCTTGAGGAATCAGCCCCAGCATTTT. It yields the protein CASSPDTLRNQPQHF.

This clonotype has just a few counts. V usage is TRBV24-1 and J usage is TRBJ2-5; tentatively, D is TRBD1 (6 bases). This CDR3 spans 13 amino acids. Trimming pared 1 base from V and 5 bases from J, leaving 7 bases between. CDR1 and CDR2 (germline): KGHDR, SFDVKD. The CDR3, as DNA: TGTGCCACCAGTGATTTACAGGGTGAGACCCAGTACTTC. Translation: CATSDLQGETQYF.

The chain employs TRBV19 and TRBJ1-5; D remains unclear. V dropped 5 bases and J dropped 4 bases, with 6 bases sitting between them. This CDR3 spans 12 amino acids. Germline CDR1 reads LNHDA; CDR2 reads SQIVND (reference sequence). The CDR3 bases are TGTGCCAGTAGTGTTGTAAATCAGCCCCAGCATTTT. Protein: CASSVVNQPQHF.

V gene TRBV2 combines with J gene TRBJ1-2; D uncertain. This CDR3 contains 11 residues. The germline CDR1 and CDR2 sequences are SNHLY and FYNNEI. V lost 5 bases and J 8 bases, leaving 9 bases between the germline ends. The chain's CDR3 is CASSPGIGYTF. CDR3 sequence (DNA): TGTGCCAGCAGTCCCGGAATAGGCTACACCTTC.

V usage is TRBV5-1 and J usage is TRBJ1-2; weak D call: TRBD1 (6 bases). Trimming removed 4 bases from V and 4 bases from J, with 14 bases in between. CDR3 length: 14 residues. The germline V gene encodes CDR1 SGHRS and CDR2 YFSETQ. CDR3 DNA sequence: TGCGCCAGCAGCGAACAGGGAGAAGTCTATGGCTACACCTTC. Its translation is CASSEQGEVYGYTF.

This rearrangement joins TRBV11-3 to TRBJ1-1; D might be TRBD1 (5 bases). V was shortened by 6 bases and J by 5 bases, with 13 bases between the two germline ends. The CDR3 extends over 13 amino acids. Germline CDR1 and CDR2: SGHNT and YENEEA. CDR3 DNA sequence: TGTGCCAGCAGTCAGGGAGGCCGGACTGAAGCTTTCTTT. Translating it yields CASSQGGRTEAFF.

A word on this clonotype: A read error may produce the germline difference seen at one junction end. The chain uses TRBV20-1 and TRBJ1-1, with D tentatively TRBD1 (6 bases). Germline V lookup: CDR1 DFQATT, CDR2 SNEGSKA (reference sequence). There are 13 residues in the CDR3. CDR3 protein: CGAIRGQNTEAFF. The CDR3 region has the DNA TGCGGTGCCATACGGGGGCAAAACACTGAAGCTTTCTTT.